These 21 T cell receptor beta chains were all obtained from the same sample, sequenced in a study of control samples from healthy donors and cancer patients. The method was immunoSEQ multiplex PCR; TCRdb's version includes in-frame clones alone and lacks a portion of them. The sample contains some 120,000 clones, over 85% of which appear only once. Sequenced sample: blood. Receptors were obtained from a man aged 25 to 40 in good health.

The chain links TRBV9 to TRBJ2-1, with D unclear. This CDR3 has 12 residues. Germline V gene data show CDR1 as SGDLS and CDR2 as YYNGEE. V was cut by 2 bases and J by 9 bases, with 9 bases left in between. The CDR3 loop is CASSVRYGEQFF. CDR3 nucleotide sequence: TGTGCCAGCAGCGTCCGATATGGTGAGCAGTTCTTC.

The sample holds one count of this clone. This chain joins TRBV28 and TRBJ2-7, with D uncertain. The ends were cut back, 3 bases at V and 4 bases at J, with 7 bases in the middle. The CDR3 is made up of 12 amino acids. Per the germline V gene, CDR1 is MDHEN and CDR2 is SYDVKM. DNA of the CDR3: TGTGCCAGCAGTTTTACCTTATACGAGCAGTACTTC. Translating gives CASSFTLYEQYF.

The genes are TRBV7-2 and TRBJ2-1; unclear D gene. The V end was cut by 0 bases, the J end by 7 bases, with 13 bases between. This CDR3 region has 15 residues. Germline assignment: CDR1 SGHTA and CDR2 FQGNSA. CDR3 in DNA: TGTGCCAGCAGCTTAGCGGGATTTATTGGGAATGAGCAGTTCTTC. This encodes CASSLAGFIGNEQFF.

This clone has more than one count but fewer than ten. The chain couples TRBV29-1 to TRBJ2-2; D perhaps matches TRBD2 (6 bases). This CDR3 comprises 15 residues. Looked up from germline, CDR1 is SQVTM and CDR2 is ANQGSEA. The germline V and J ends were trimmed by 4 bases and 0 bases, with 12 bases remaining between them. The CDR3, as DNA: TGCAGCGTTGTTTTCGGGGACTCGAACACCGGGGAGCTGTTTTTT. It encodes CSVVFGDSNTGELFF.

The rearrangement uses TRBV6-2 or TRBV6-3 and TRBJ2-3; tentatively, D is TRBD1 (6 bases). The V end was cut by 2 bases, the J end by 0 bases, with 15 bases between. The germline V gene encodes CDR1 MNHEY and CDR2 SVGEGT. This CDR3 spans 17 amino acids. The CDR3 DNA reads as TGTGCCAGCAGTTACCATTTTGAGGGGGATAGCACAGATACGCAGTATTTT. The encoded protein is CASSYHFEGDSTDTQYF.

This chain connects TRBV7-8 to TRBJ1-2; D is perhaps TRBD1 (5 bases). CDR1 is SGHVS and CDR2 is FQNEAQ in the germline V gene. The ends were cut back, 2 bases at V and 5 bases at J, with 15 bases in the middle. CDR3 length: 15 residues. In DNA, the CDR3 is TGTGCCAGCAGCTTAATGAGGGGCGAGGCGTATGGCTACACCTTC. Its protein is CASSLMRGEAYGYTF.

The gene calls are TRBV4-3 and TRBJ2-1; perhaps TRBD1 as D (6 bases). The ends were cut back, 0 bases at V and 6 bases at J, with 12 bases in the middle. Germline-derived CDR1 and CDR2 are LGHNA and YSLEER. The CDR3 length is 15 residues. In nucleotides, the CDR3 is TGCGCCAGCAGCCAAGACGTGGGGGCCCTCAATGAGCAGTTCTTC. It yields the protein CASSQDVGALNEQFF.

The V call is TRBV5-1, the J call TRBJ2-5, with no clear D. The V and J ends lost 0 bases and 5 bases respectively, with 14 bases between them. Germline-derived CDR1 and CDR2 are SGHRS and YFSETQ. This CDR3 contains 15 residues. CDR3 loop: CASSLAESSWETQYF. In DNA, the CDR3 is TGCGCCAGCAGCTTGGCAGAGTCTAGTTGGGAGACCCAGTACTTC.

The V and J genes are TRBV7-9 and TRBJ2-3; D is unresolved. V gave up 4 bases and J gave up 4 bases, with 18 bases separating them. This CDR3 has 16 amino acids. Germline-derived CDR1 and CDR2 are SEHNR and FQNEAQ (reference sequence). The CDR3 loop is CASSSLSGSGADTQYF. The CDR3 DNA reads TGTGCCAGCAGCTCACTCAGTGGTAGTGGGGCAGATACGCAGTATTTT.

The V and J genes are TRBV18 and TRBJ1-2, with a possible D match to TRBD1 (5 bases). V was cut by 6 bases and J by 5 bases, with 16 bases left in between. The CDR3 is 14 residues long. Germline loops: CDR1 KGHSH, CDR2 LQKENI. The CDR3 coding sequence is TGTGCCAGCTCCCCCGACGGGGGGGTTTATGGCTACACCTTC. Protein sequence: CASSPDGGVYGYTF.

The gene calls are TRBV6-5 and TRBJ1-2, with unresolved D. This CDR3 has 15 amino acids. Germline V gene data show CDR1 as MNHEY and CDR2 as SVGAGI. V was shortened by 2 bases and J by 5 bases, with 15 bases between the two germline ends. CDR3 loop: CASSYRGDRKYGYTF. The CDR3 DNA sequence: TGTGCCAGCAGTTACCGCGGAGATCGGAAGTATGGCTACACCTTC.

V and J are TRBV28 and TRBJ1-3; D gene uncertain. V was pared by 3 bases and J by 4 bases, with 19 bases between. Germline V gene lookup returns CDR1 MDHEN and CDR2 SYDVKM. The CDR3 sequence is 17 residues long. The CDR3 sequence is CASSFRGGWRVGNTIYF. The DNA of the CDR3 is TGTGCCAGCAGTTTTAGAGGAGGGTGGCGAGTAGGAAACACCATATATTTT.

This sequence joins TRBV6-5 and TRBJ2-3; 8 bases fit TRBD2. The CDR3 length is 15 residues. With V trimmed by 3 bases and J by 4 bases, 6 bases remained unmatched. Germline lookup yields CDR1 MNHEY and CDR2 SVGAGI. As DNA, the CDR3 is TGTGCCAGCAGTTATCAACGGGGGGGCCCAGATACGCAGTATTTT. This sequence encodes CASSYQRGGPDTQYF.

This chain links TRBV12-3 or TRBV12-4 with TRBJ1-4, with D tentatively TRBD1 (5 bases). The germline V and J ends were trimmed by 5 bases and 8 bases, with 12 bases remaining between them. The CDR3 runs to 13 residues. The CDR3, as DNA: TGTGCCAGCAGTCTGACGAGGACAGAAAAACTGTTTTTT. Translating it yields CASSLTRTEKLFF.

V is TRBV19 and J is TRBJ1-4; D might be TRBD1 (5 bases). The germline V and J ends were trimmed by 5 bases and 7 bases, with 17 bases remaining between them. The CDR3 has 15 residues. Germline CDR1 is LNHDA and CDR2 is SQIVND (reference sequence). This CDR3 is CASSPQEIIGEKLFF. CDR3 coding DNA: TGTGCCAGTAGTCCACAGGAGATAATCGGTGAAAAACTGTTTTTT.

This chain uses TRBV5-5 with TRBJ2-7; D possibly corresponds to TRBD2 (5 bases). CDR3 size: 14 residues. Germline V gives CDR1 SGHKS, CDR2 YYEKEE (reference sequence). Between the trimmed V and J ends, which lost 4 bases and 2 bases, there was a span of 13 bases. The CDR3 coding sequence is TGTGCCAGCAGCCCACCGGTCGGGGCCTACGAGCAGTACTTC. Its translation is CASSPPVGAYEQYF.

The chain employs TRBV9 and TRBJ2-3; the D is unclear. V was cut by 4 bases and J by 2 bases, with 14 bases left in between. The CDR3 extends over 15 amino acids. Germline CDR1 is SGDLS and CDR2 is YYNGEE. The CDR3 loop reads CASSPGRSLTDTQYF. For the CDR3, the DNA is TGTGCCAGCAGCCCCGGCAGGTCCCTCACAGATACGCAGTATTTT.

This chain joins TRBV6-5 and TRBJ2-7; D is tentatively TRBD1 or TRBD2 (5 bases each). CDR1 MNHEY and CDR2 SVGAGI come from the germline V gene. The V end was cut by 7 bases, the J end by 2 bases, with 18 bases between. The CDR3 has 15 amino acids. The CDR3 DNA reads as TGTGCCAGCATGCCTTCGGGACGAACCCCCTACGAGCAGTACTTC. Encoded protein: CASMPSGRTPYEQYF.

The V and J genes are TRBV19 and TRBJ1-2; TRBD1 agrees at 10 bases. Losses at the gene ends were 3 bases for V and 8 bases for J; bases not matched to a gene: 6. The CDR3 spans 14 residues. Germline V gene data show CDR1 as LNHDA and CDR2 as SQIVND (reference sequence). CDR3 DNA: TGTGCCAGTAGTATCGACAGGGGGCTAGGGGGCTACACCTTC. This sequence encodes CASSIDRGLGGYTF.

The chain recombines TRBV6-1 with TRBJ2-3, with 10 nucleotides matching TRBD2. The CDR3 length is 16 residues. V shed 3 bases and J 4 bases; nucleotides not matched to a gene: 7. From germline, CDR1 is MNHNS and CDR2 SASEGT. The CDR3 nucleotides read TGTGCCAGCAGTGAGTTAGCGGGGGGCCTATCAGATACGCAGTATTTT. Protein product: CASSELAGGLSDTQYF.

The rearrangement joins TRBV5-1 to TRBJ1-1, with 8 bases fitting TRBD1. This CDR3 spans 14 amino acids. The ends lost 2 bases at V and 6 bases at J; junction bases unmatched: 6. CDR1 and CDR2 (germline): SGHRS, YFSETQ. CDR3 amino acids: CASSLRTGISEAFF. DNA of the CDR3: TGCGCCAGCAGCTTACGGACAGGGATCTCTGAAGCTTTCTTT.